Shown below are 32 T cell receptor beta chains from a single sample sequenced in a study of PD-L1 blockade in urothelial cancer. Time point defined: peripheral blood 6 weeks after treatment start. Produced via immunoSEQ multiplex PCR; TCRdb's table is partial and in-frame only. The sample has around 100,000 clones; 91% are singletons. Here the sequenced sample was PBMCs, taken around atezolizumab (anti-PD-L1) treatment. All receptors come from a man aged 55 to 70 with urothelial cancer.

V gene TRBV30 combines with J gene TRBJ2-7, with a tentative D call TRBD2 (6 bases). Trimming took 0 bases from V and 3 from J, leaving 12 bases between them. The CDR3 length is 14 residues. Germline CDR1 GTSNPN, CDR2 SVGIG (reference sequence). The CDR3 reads CAWSVGGTRYEQYF. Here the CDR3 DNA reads TGTGCCTGGAGTGTCGGGGGAACCCGCTACGAGCAGTACTTC.

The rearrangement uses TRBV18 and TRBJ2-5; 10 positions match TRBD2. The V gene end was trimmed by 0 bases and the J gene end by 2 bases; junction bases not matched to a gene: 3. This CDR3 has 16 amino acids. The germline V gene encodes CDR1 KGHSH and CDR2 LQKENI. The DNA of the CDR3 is TGTGCCAGCTCACCACCTAGCGGGGGGACTCAAGAGACCCAGTACTTC. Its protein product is CASSPPSGGTQETQYF.

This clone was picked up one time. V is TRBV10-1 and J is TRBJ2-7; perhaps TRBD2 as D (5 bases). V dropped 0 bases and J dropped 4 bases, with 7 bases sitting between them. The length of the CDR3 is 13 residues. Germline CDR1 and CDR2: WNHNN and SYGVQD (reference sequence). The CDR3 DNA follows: TGCGCCAGCAGTGAGTCGAGGGTTTACGAGCAGTACTTC. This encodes CASSESRVYEQYF.

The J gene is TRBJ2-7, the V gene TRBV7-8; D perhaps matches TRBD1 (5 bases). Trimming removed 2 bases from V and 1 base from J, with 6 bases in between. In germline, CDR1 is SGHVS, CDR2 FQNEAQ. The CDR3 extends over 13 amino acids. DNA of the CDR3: TGTGCCAGCAGCTTACCAGGGTCCTACGAGCAGTACTTC. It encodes CASSLPGSYEQYF.

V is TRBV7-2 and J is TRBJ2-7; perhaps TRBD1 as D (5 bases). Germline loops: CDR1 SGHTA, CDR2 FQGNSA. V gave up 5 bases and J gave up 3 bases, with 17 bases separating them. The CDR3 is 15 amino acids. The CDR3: CASSKDLGTGYEQYF. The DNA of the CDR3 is TGTGCCAGCAGCAAAGACCTAGGAACAGGCTACGAGCAGTACTTC.

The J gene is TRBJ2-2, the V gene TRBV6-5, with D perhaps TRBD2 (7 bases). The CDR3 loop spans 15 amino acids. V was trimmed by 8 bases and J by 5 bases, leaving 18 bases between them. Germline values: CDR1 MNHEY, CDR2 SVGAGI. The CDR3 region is CASANGGLGTGELFF. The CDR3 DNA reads TGTGCCAGCGCGAACGGGGGGCTCGGGACCGGGGAGCTGTTTTTT.

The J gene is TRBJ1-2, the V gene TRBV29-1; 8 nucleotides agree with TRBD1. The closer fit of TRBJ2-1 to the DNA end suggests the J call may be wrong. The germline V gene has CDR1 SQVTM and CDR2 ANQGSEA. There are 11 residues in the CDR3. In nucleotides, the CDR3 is TGCAGCGTTGGCTTTGGGACAGGCCAGTTCTTC. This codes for CSVGFGTGQFF.

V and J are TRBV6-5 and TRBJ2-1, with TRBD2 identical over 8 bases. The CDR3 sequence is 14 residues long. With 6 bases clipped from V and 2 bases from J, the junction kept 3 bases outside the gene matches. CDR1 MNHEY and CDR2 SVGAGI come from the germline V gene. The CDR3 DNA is TGTGCCAGCAGAACCGGGGGGGCCTACAATGAGCAGTTCTTC. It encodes CASRTGGAYNEQFF.

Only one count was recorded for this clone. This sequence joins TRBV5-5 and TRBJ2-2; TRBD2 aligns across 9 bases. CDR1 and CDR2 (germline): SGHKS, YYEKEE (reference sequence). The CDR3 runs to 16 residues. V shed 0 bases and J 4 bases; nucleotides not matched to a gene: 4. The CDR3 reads CASSLVPSGTTGELFF. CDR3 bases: TGTGCCAGCAGCTTGGTCCCTAGCGGGACCACCGGGGAGCTGTTTTTT.

CDR3 DNA sequence: TGTGCCAGCAGCCCGGGACAGTACGGGGAGCTGTTTTTT. This encodes CASSPGQYGELFF. The chain combines TRBV7-6 with TRBJ2-2, with 7 positions matching TRBD1. The V segment lost 5 bases and the J segment 7 bases; nucleotides outside the gene matches: 4. CDR3 length: 13 residues. The germline V gene has CDR1 SGHVS and CDR2 FNYEAQ. The full variable domain, with the rest looked up from reference TRBV7-6 and TRBJ2-2, is GAGVSQSPRYKVTKRGQDVALRCDPISGHVSLYWYRQALGQGPEFLTYFNYEAQQDKSGLPNDRFSAERPEGSISTLTIQRTEQRDSAMYRCASSPGQYGELFFGEGSRLTVL.

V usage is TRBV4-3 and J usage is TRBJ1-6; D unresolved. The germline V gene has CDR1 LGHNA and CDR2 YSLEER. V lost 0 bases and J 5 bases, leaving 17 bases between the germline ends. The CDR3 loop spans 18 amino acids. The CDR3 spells CASSQDTARQSHNSPLHF. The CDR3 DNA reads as TGCGCCAGCAGCCAAGATACCGCCCGACAAAGTCATAATTCACCCCTCCACTTT.

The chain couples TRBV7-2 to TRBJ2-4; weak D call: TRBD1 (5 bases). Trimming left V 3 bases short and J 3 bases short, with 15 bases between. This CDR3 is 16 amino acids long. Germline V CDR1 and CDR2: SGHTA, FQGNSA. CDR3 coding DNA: TGTGCCAGCAGCTTTCAGAAGGCAGGGTTCAAAAACATTCAGTACTTC. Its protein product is CASSFQKAGFKNIQYF.

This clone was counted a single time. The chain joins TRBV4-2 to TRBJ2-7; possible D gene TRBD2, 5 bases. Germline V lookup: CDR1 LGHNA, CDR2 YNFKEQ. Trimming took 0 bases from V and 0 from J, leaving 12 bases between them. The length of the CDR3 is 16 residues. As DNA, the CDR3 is TGTGCCAGCAGCCAAGATCGTCCTAGCCTCTCCTACGAGCAGTACTTC. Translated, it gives CASSQDRPSLSYEQYF.

The CDR3 loop reads CASADRGGEKLFF. The CDR3 region has the DNA TGTGCCAGCGCGGACAGGGGAGGTGAAAAACTGTTTTTT. The V gene is TRBV2, the J gene TRBJ1-4; 9 bases match TRBD1. The germline V gene encodes CDR1 SNHLY and CDR2 FYNNEI. CDR3 size: 13 residues. V lost 8 bases and J lost 7; bases outside the gene matches: 5.

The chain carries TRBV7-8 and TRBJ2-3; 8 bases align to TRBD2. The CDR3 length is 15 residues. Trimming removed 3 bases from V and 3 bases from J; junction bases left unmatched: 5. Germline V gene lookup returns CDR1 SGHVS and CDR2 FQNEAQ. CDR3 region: CASSFSSGGTDTQYF. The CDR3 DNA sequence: TGTGCCAGCAGCTTTTCCAGCGGGGGTACAGATACGCAGTATTTT.

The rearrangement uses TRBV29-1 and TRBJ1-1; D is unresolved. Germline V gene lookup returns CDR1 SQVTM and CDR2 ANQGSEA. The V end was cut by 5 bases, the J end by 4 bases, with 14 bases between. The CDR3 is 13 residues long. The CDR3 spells CSVMGRLSTEAFF. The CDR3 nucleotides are TGCAGCGTTATGGGCCGGTTGAGCACTGAAGCTTTCTTT.

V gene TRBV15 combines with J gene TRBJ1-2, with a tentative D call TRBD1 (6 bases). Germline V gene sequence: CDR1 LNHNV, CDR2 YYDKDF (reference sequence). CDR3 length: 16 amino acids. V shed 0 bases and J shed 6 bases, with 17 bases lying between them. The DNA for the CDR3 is TGTGCCACCAGCAGAGATCTGCTTGGGACATCTCATGGCTACACCTTC. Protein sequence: CATSRDLLGTSHGYTF.

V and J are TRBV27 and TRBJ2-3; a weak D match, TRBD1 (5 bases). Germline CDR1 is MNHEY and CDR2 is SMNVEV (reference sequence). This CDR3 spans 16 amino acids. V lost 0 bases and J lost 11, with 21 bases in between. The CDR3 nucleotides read TGTGCCAGCAGTTTATCTGGGGCAGTAACCAGATACGAGCAGTATTTT. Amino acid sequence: CASSLSGAVTRYEQYF.

CDR3 bases: TGTGCCAGCAGTGAAGCGCGGACCGGGGAGCTGTTTTTT. Translation gives CASSEARTGELFF. The chain couples TRBV6-1 to TRBJ2-2; D unresolved. Germline values: CDR1 MNHNS, CDR2 SASEGT. V lost 0 bases, J lost 5 bases, and 4 bases lay in between. The CDR3 has 13 amino acids.

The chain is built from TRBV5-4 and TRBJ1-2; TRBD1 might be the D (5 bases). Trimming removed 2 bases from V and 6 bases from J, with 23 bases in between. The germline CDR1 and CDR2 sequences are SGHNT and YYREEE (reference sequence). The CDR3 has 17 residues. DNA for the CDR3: TGTGCCAGCAGCTTTCCCGGGGCTCGGGAGGGTCGAAATGGCTACACCTTC. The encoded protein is CASSFPGAREGRNGYTF.

CDR3 amino acids: CASSFWEQGAQYF. The DNA for the CDR3 is TGTGCCAGCAGCTTTTGGGAACAGGGGGCCCAGTACTTC. This rearrangement joins TRBV5-6 to TRBJ2-5, with 8 positions matching TRBD1. CDR1 is SGHDT, CDR2 YYEEEE, per germline. V was clipped by 2 bases and J by 9 bases; unmatched bases: 6. This CDR3 has 13 residues.

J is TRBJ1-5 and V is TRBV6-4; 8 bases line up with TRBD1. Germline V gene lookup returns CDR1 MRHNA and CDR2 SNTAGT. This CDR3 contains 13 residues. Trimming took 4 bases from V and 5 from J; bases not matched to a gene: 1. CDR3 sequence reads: CASSVDRDQPQHF. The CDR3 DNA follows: TGTGCCAGCAGTGTGGACAGGGATCAGCCCCAGCATTTT.

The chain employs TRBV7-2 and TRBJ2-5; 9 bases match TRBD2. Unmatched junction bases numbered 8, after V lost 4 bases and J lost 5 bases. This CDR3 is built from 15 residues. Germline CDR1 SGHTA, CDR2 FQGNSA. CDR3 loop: CASSSMRGGDETQYF. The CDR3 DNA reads TGTGCCAGCAGCTCCATGCGGGGGGGCGATGAGACCCAGTACTTC.

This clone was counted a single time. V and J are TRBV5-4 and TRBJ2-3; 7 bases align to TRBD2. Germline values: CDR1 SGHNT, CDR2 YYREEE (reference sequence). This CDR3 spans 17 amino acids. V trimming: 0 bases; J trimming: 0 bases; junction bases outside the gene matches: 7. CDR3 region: CASSLAASGASTDTQYF. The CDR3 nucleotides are TGTGCCAGCAGCTTGGCGGCTAGCGGTGCTAGCACAGATACGCAGTATTTT.

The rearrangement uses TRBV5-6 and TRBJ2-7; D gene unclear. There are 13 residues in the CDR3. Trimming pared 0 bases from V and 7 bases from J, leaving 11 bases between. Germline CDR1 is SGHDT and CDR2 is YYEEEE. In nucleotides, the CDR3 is TGTGCCAGCAGCTTGGGTTCAATCGAGGAGCAGTACTTC. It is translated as CASSLGSIEEQYF.

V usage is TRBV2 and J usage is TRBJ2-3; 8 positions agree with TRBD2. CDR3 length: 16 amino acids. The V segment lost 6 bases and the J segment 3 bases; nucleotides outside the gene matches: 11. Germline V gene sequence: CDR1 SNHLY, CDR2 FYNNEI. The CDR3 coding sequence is TGTGCCAGCAGGTGGCGGATGGGACTAGATACAGATACGCAGTATTTT. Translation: CASRWRMGLDTDTQYF.

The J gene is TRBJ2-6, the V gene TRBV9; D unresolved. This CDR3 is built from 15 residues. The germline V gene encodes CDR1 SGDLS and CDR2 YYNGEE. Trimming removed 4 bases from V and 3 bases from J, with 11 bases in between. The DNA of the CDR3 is TGTGCCAGCAGCCCAAGACGCGGTGGGGCCAACGTCCTGACTTTC. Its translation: CASSPRRGGANVLTF.

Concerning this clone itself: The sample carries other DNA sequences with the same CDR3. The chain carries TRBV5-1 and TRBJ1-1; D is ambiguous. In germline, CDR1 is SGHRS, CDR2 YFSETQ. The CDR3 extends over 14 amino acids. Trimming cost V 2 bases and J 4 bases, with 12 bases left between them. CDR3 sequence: CASSLRGGGTEAFF. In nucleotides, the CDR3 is TGCGCCAGCAGCTTAAGAGGTGGCGGCACTGAAGCTTTCTTT. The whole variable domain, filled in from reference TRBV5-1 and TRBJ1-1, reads KAGVTQTPRYLIKTRGQQVTLSCSPISGHRSVSWYQQTPGQGLQFLFEYFSETQRNKGNFPGRFSGRQFSNSRSEMNVSTLELGDSALYLCASSLRGGGTEAFFGQGTRLTVV.

CDR3 region: CASSEATRRDTQYF. Written as DNA, the CDR3 is TGTGCCAGCAGTGAAGCCACGCGCCGAGATACGCAGTATTTT. The rearrangement links TRBV6-1 to TRBJ2-3, with D uncertain. Trimming removed 0 bases from V and 5 bases from J, with 9 bases in between. The CDR3 has 14 amino acids. Germline values: CDR1 MNHNS, CDR2 SASEGT.

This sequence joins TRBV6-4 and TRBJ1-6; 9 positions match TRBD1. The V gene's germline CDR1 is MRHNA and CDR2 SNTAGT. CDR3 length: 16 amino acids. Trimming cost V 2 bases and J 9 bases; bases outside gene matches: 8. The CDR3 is CASSDPQGTGISPLHF. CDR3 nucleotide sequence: TGTGCCAGCAGTGACCCCCAGGGGACAGGGATTTCACCCCTCCACTTT.

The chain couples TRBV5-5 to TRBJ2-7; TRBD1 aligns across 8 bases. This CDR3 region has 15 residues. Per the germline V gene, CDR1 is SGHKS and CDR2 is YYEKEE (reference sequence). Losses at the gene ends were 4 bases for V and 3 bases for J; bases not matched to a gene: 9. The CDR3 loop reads CASSPGQGSLYEQYF. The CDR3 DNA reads TGTGCCAGCAGCCCAGGACAGGGCTCGCTCTACGAGCAGTACTTC.

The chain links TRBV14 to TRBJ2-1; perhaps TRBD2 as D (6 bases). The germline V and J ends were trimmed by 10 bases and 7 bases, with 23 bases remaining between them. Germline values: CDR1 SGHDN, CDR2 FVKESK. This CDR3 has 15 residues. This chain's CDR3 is CATKSGGDGWNEQFF. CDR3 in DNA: TGTGCCACCAAATCCGGGGGAGATGGTTGGAATGAGCAGTTCTTC.